This T cell receptor (beta chain) is from a study of CD8 T cells in ankylosing spondylitis (dated by TCRdb to 2015 to 2018). Context from the whole study: T cell receptor beta repertoires were profiled in healthy donors and ankylosing spondylitis patients so that disease-linked TCR variants could be found. The full study cohort was made up of approximately 24 ankylosing spondylitis patients and 108 healthy donors. Peripheral blood was sampled, and synovial fluid was additionally collected from ankylosing spondylitis patients. Overall study results and their limits: The disease-linked clones were reported to be significantly enriched in matched synovial fluid samples from ankylosing spondylitis patients. A CD8+ phenotype was shown by the disease-linked clones, which were found at relatively low frequencies in peripheral blood. Some motif variants were previously reported in synovial fluid and blood of reactive arthritis patients, suggesting common disease-initiation mechanisms. Blood from ankylosing spondylitis patients appeared to be characterized by a TCR beta motif made up of under ten highly homologous amino acid variants.

For sequencing, an Illumina HiSeq 2500 was employed. Quantitative 5'-RACE with molecular barcodes was the method used to prepare the TCR beta libraries. The published analysis was carried out like this. Disease-linked TCR variants were identified with a new computational method built on a probabilistic model of VDJ rearrangement. Clones were called with MiXCR by TCRdb after fastp trimmed the public reads at Q25, and only in-frame beta chains were retained. Rows merge per CDR3 protein into single entries with the most common DNA and genes. V and J calls and clone size were set by TCRdb, not the authors. Here the sample has around 88,000 distinct CDR3 sequences; around 10% occur a single time. Approximately 4.8% of the sample rests with the top ten. The germline V gene gives CDR1 as SGHVS and CDR2 as FNYEAQ. Counted from cysteine to phenylalanine, this CDR3 has 15 amino acids. Here the CDR3 DNA is all that survives: 45 bases in frame from base 1. Compared with germline, V lacks 4 bases and J lacks 3 bases; bases without a gene match: 4.

This clonotype showed up many times. Its antigen is still unknown. No much larger clone exists at a distance of one base, and base qualities are not known. The rearrangement joined TRBV7-6 to TRBJ2-1, and 9 junctional nucleotides match TRBD1. The sequence was collected from a male donor with ankylosing spondylitis or in good health (not recorded which). Sequencing was done on a sample of blood, either unsorted or a sorted T cell fraction (not recorded which). The CDR3 protein sequence reads: CASSYTGGIYNEQFF. The nucleotide sequence is given as TGTGCCAGCAGCTACACAGGGGGCATCTACAATGAGCAGTTCTTC.